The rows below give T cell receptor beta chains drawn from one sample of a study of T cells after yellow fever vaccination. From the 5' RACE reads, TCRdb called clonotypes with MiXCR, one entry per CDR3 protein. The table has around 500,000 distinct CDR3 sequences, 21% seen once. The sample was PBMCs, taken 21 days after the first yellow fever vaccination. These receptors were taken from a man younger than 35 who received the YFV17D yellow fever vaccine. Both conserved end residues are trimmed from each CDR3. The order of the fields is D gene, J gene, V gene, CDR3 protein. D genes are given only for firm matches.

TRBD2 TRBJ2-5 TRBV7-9 ASSPGLAHQETQY
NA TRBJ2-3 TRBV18 ASSPARGDTQY
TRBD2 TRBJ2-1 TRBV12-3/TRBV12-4 ASSLAPFAGLAGVDEQF
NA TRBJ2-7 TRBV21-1 ASRGDTGTSSYEQY
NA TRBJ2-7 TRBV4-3 ASSQGRGNPSYEQY
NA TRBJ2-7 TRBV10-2 ASRPGGARGYEQY
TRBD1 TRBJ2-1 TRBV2 ASKGRWGQEINEQF
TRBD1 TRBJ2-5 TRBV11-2 ASSLATGVQETQY
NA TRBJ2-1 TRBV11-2 ASSFYPSGAPYNEQF
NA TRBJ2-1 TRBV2 ASQYPPLAYGEQF